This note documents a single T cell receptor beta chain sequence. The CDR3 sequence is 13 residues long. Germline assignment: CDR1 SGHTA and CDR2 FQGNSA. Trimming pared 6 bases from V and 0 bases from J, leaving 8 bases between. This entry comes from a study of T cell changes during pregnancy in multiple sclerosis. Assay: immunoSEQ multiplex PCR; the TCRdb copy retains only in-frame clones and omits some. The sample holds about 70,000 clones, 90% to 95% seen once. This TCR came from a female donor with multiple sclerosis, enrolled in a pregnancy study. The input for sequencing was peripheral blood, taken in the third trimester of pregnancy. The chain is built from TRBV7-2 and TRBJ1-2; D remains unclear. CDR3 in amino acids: CASSPNTNYGYTF. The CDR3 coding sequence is TGTGCCAGCAGTCCTAATACTAACTATGGCTACACCTTC.